The next 18 T cell receptor beta chains were all read from a single sample in a study of T cells in localized non-small cell lung cancer. TCRdb keeps only in-frame clones here, not all; method: immunoSEQ multiplex PCR. Among 45,000 to 60,000 clones listed, about 85% were seen once. Sequencing used peripheral blood, obtained before any cancer treatment. Receptor source: a female donor at least 60 years old with stage II squamous cell lung carcinoma.

This chain links TRBV10-3 with TRBJ2-4, with 7 positions matching TRBD1. This CDR3 comprises 13 residues. Unmatched junction bases numbered 6, after V lost 8 bases and J lost 5 bases. Germline V lookup: CDR1 ENHRY, CDR2 SYGVKD. The CDR3 is CAIRDGQENIQYF. The CDR3 DNA follows: TGTGCCATCCGAGACGGACAGGAAAACATTCAGTACTTC.

V and J are TRBV4-1 and TRBJ1-4; D is perhaps TRBD1 (6 bases). The CDR3 has 13 amino acids. Germline V gene lookup returns CDR1 MGHRA and CDR2 YSYEKL. The V gene lost 4 bases and the J gene lost 8 bases, with 11 bases spanning the gap. This CDR3 is CASSPGDGEKLFF. CDR3 nucleotides: TGCGCCAGCAGCCCAGGGGATGGAGAAAAACTGTTTTTT.

This clone was found once. The gene calls are TRBV18 and TRBJ2-3, with 7 bases aligning to TRBD1. The CDR3 length is 14 residues. Germline CDR1 reads KGHSH; CDR2 reads LQKENI. Trimming took 5 bases from V and 1 from J; bases not matched to a gene: 3. Here the CDR3 DNA reads TGTGCCAGCTCAAATACAGGGGGCACAGATACGCAGTATTTT. It encodes CASSNTGGTDTQYF.

V gene TRBV19 combines with J gene TRBJ2-5; 10 bases fit TRBD2. CDR3 length equals 15 residues. The ends lost 3 bases at V and 6 bases at J; junction bases unmatched: 7. Germline values: CDR1 LNHDA, CDR2 SQIVND (reference sequence). The CDR3 loop reads CASSMDSGGSQTQYF. CDR3 in DNA: TGTGCCAGTAGTATGGATAGCGGGGGGTCCCAGACCCAGTACTTC.

The genes are TRBV6-6 and TRBJ2-7; D might be TRBD1 (6 bases). Germline V lookup: CDR1 MNHNY, CDR2 SVGAGI (reference sequence). The CDR3 has 12 amino acids. V was shortened by 4 bases and J by 7 bases, with 11 bases between the two germline ends. CDR3 in DNA: TGTGCCAGCAGTTCCTTGGACAGAGAGCAGTACTTC. Translation gives CASSSLDREQYF.

The chain employs TRBV27 and TRBJ2-5, with 7 bases matching TRBD1. J was trimmed by 5 bases and V by 4 bases; bases with no gene match: 10. This CDR3 comprises 15 residues. Germline loops: CDR1 MNHEY, CDR2 SMNVEV (reference sequence). The CDR3 DNA follows: TGTGCCAGCAGTTACCAACAGGGGAGTGGGGAGACCCAGTACTTC. Translated, it gives CASSYQQGSGETQYF.

The chain uses TRBV5-4 and TRBJ1-1, with D possibly TRBD1 on 6 matching bases. The CDR3 extends over 17 amino acids. V was trimmed by 1 base and J by 0 bases, leaving 16 bases between them. CDR1 SGHNT and CDR2 YYREEE come from the germline V gene (reference sequence). The CDR3: CASSLTGRGLMNTEAFF. The CDR3 region has the DNA TGTGCCAGCAGCTTGACCGGGCGGGGGCTTATGAACACTGAAGCTTTCTTT.

The chain recombines TRBV13 with TRBJ1-4; weak D call: TRBD1 (5 bases). Deletions cut 1 base from V and 6 bases from J, with 9 bases between. Germline values: CDR1 PRHDT, CDR2 FYEKMQ (reference sequence). This CDR3 is 14 amino acids long. CDR3 DNA: TGTGCCAGCAGCTTAGTCGGGGGGGATGAAAAACTGTTTTTT. Translating it yields CASSLVGGDEKLFF. The complete variable domain, with remaining parts taken from reference TRBV13 and TRBJ1-4, reads AAGVIQSPRHLIKEKRETATLKCYPIPRHDTVYWYQQGPGQDPQFLISFYEKMQSDKGSIPDRFSAQQFSDYHSELNMSSLELGDSALYFCASSLVGGDEKLFFGSGTQLSVL.

The rearrangement uses TRBV5-1 and TRBJ2-3, with a tentative D call TRBD1 (5 bases). V was clipped by 4 bases and J by 3 bases, with 9 bases between them. Germline assignment: CDR1 SGHRS and CDR2 YFSETQ. The CDR3 extends over 13 amino acids. For the CDR3, the DNA is TGCGCCAGCAGCCCACGACAGACAGATACGCAGTATTTT. Its translation is CASSPRQTDTQYF.

This chain links TRBV10-3 with TRBJ2-1; 7 nucleotides line up with TRBD2. There are 14 residues in the CDR3. The trim removed 6 bases at V and 0 bases at J, leaving 2 bases unmatched. Germline V lookup: CDR1 ENHRY, CDR2 SYGVKD. The CDR3 nucleotides read TGTGCCATCAGCAGCGGGGCCTCCTACAATGAGCAGTTCTTC. Amino acid sequence: CAISSGASYNEQFF.

This chain links TRBV5-4 with TRBJ1-1; the D is unclear. The germline V gene has CDR1 SGHNT and CDR2 YYREEE (reference sequence). V lost 1 base and J 2 bases, leaving 0 bases between the germline ends. The CDR3 contains 11 residues. The CDR3 protein is CASSLNTEAFF. The CDR3 DNA reads as TGTGCCAGCAGCTTGAACACTGAAGCTTTCTTT.

The rearrangement links TRBV6-6 to TRBJ1-6; D not resolved. CDR1 MNHNY and CDR2 SVGAGI come from the germline V gene (reference sequence). The ends were cut back, 6 bases at V and 3 bases at J, with 9 bases in the middle. This CDR3 has 14 amino acids. This CDR3 reads CASSPGVYNSPLHF. In DNA form, the CDR3 reads TGTGCCAGCAGCCCCGGGGTCTATAATTCACCCCTCCACTTT.

The rearrangement joins TRBV6-6 to TRBJ1-6; weak D call: TRBD1 (5 bases). The CDR3 covers 14 residues. Germline V gene data show CDR1 as MNHNY and CDR2 as SVGAGI (reference sequence). V dropped 0 bases and J dropped 10 bases, with 10 bases sitting between them. The CDR3 sequence is CASSYSGVGSPLHF. The CDR3 DNA follows: TGTGCCAGCAGTTACTCGGGGGTAGGATCACCCCTCCACTTT.

Here the CDR3 DNA reads TGTGCCAGCAGTGAAGAGGCGTCTTCCCCCTACGAGCAGTACTTC. Protein product: CASSEEASSPYEQYF. The chain carries TRBV2 and TRBJ2-7; D uncertain. The V and J ends lost 1 base and 2 bases respectively, with 12 bases between them. The CDR3 is 15 residues long. Germline-derived CDR1 and CDR2 are SNHLY and FYNNEI.

The chain links TRBV19 to TRBJ1-5; TRBD1 might be the D (6 bases). The V end was cut by 1 base, the J end by 4 bases, with 11 bases between. This CDR3 has 15 amino acids. In germline, CDR1 is LNHDA, CDR2 SQIVND (reference sequence). CDR3 residues: CASSIGSGANQPQHF. CDR3 nucleotide sequence: TGTGCCAGTAGTATAGGATCAGGGGCAAATCAGCCCCAGCATTTT.

The chain uses TRBV7-3 and TRBJ2-5; maybe TRBD2 (6 bases). Trimming shortened V by 2 bases and J by 4 bases, and 11 bases separated the two germline ends. Germline V gives CDR1 SGHTA, CDR2 FQGTGA. The CDR3 is 14 amino acids. The CDR3 sequence: CASSLAGRGETQYF. DNA of the CDR3: TGTGCCAGCAGCTTAGCGGGGCGGGGAGAGACCCAGTACTTC.

This rearrangement joins TRBV7-2 to TRBJ1-2; 8 bases line up with TRBD1. Germline V gives CDR1 SGHTA, CDR2 FQGNSA. The V segment lost 4 bases and the J segment 8 bases; nucleotides outside the gene matches: 9. This CDR3 is 14 amino acids long. The DNA for the CDR3 is TGTGCCAGCAGCTACGGACAGGGCCGGTCCGGCTACACCTTC. This sequence encodes CASSYGQGRSGYTF.

V and J are TRBV19 and TRBJ2-3, with no clear D. Germline V gives CDR1 LNHDA, CDR2 SQIVND (reference sequence). V dropped 1 base and J dropped 0 bases, with 8 bases sitting between them. There are 15 residues in the CDR3. The CDR3 region is CASSIGGPSTDTQYF. In DNA, the CDR3 is TGTGCCAGTAGTATAGGAGGACCTAGCACAGATACGCAGTATTTT.